The 8 T cell receptor beta chains reported below all come from one sample, sequenced in a study of CD8 T cells in ankylosing spondylitis. TCRdb recomputed calls from the 5' RACE reads with MiXCR, one row per CDR3 protein. The sample has approximately 240,000 distinct CDR3 sequences, 8% to 11% seen once. Sequencing was performed on blood, either unsorted or a sorted T cell fraction (not recorded which). These receptors all stem from a male donor with ankylosing spondylitis or in good health (not recorded which).

The CDR3 loop reads CASSLPLGAGNTIYF. The CDR3 DNA is TGTGCCAGCAGCTTACCTCTAGGAGCTGGAAACACCATATATTTT. The rearrangement joins TRBV7-9 to TRBJ1-3, with unresolved D. Germline assignment: CDR1 SEHNR and CDR2 FQNEAQ (reference sequence). Deletions cut 2 bases from V and 2 bases from J, with 10 bases between. The CDR3 spans 15 residues.

This clonotype was detected ten times or more. CDR3 protein: CSAREGARNTEAFF. CDR3 DNA sequence: TGCAGTGCTAGGGAGGGGGCGAGGAACACTGAAGCTTTCTTT. The genes are TRBV20-1 and TRBJ1-1, with 7 bases aligning to TRBD1. Unmatched junction bases numbered 5, after V lost 3 bases and J lost 1 base. CDR3 size: 14 residues. CDR1 is DFQATT, CDR2 SNEGSKA, per germline (reference sequence).

As regards this clonotype: Given a much more abundant clone one base away, this may be a read error. The chain employs TRBV9 and TRBJ2-5, with 12 bases fitting TRBD2. This CDR3 contains 15 residues. CDR1 and CDR2 from the germline V gene are SGDLS and YYNGEE. The CDR3 DNA sequence: TGTGTCAGCAGCGAACTAGCGGGGGGACGCGAGACCCAGTACTTC. Amino acids: CVSSELAGGRETQYF.

This clonotype has ten or more counts. The rearrangement links TRBV5-1 to TRBJ1-4; D unresolved. Trimming removed 4 bases at V and 5 bases at J, with 9 bases between. The CDR3 is 13 amino acids. Germline values: CDR1 SGHRS, CDR2 YFSETQ. The CDR3 region has the DNA TGCGCCAGCAGCCCCTTCGGAAATGAAAAACTGTTTTTT. Its translation is CASSPFGNEKLFF.

As concerns this clonotype: One junction end disagrees with the germline gene, perhaps due to a read error. The rearrangement links TRBV3-1 to TRBJ1-2; D uncertain. CDR3 size: 13 residues. Germline V gene sequence: CDR1 LGHDT, CDR2 YNNKEL (reference sequence). In DNA form, the CDR3 reads TGTGCCAGCAGCCCTACTGTGAACTATGGCTACGCCTTC. Amino acid sequence: CASSPTVNYGYAF.

This clonotype occurred many times. The chain uses TRBV30 and TRBJ1-5; tentative D call: TRBD1 (6 bases). This CDR3 spans 15 amino acids. Germline assignment: CDR1 GTSNPN and CDR2 SVGIG (reference sequence). Trimming removed 1 base at V and 4 bases at J, with 14 bases between. The chain's CDR3 is CAWSDTRGTNQPQHF. The CDR3 nucleotides read TGTGCCTGGAGTGACACCAGGGGTACAAATCAGCCCCAGCATTTT.

In this sample, this clonotype turned up many times. This chain joins TRBV29-1 and TRBJ1-1; D is unresolved. Trimming took off 3 bases at V and 0 bases at J, with 8 bases between the two ends. Looked up from germline, CDR1 is SQVTM and CDR2 is ANQGSEA. The CDR3 extends over 13 amino acids. CDR3 nucleotides: TGCAGCGTTGAGTACCAGCTGAACACTGAAGCTTTCTTT. Protein: CSVEYQLNTEAFF. Variable domain in full (rest from reference TRBV29-1 and TRBJ1-1): SAVISQKPSRDICQRGTSLTIQCQVDSQVTMMFWYRQQPGQSLTLIATANQGSEATYESGFVIDKFPISRPNLTFSTLTVSNMSPEDSSIYLCSVEYQLNTEAFFGQGTRLTVV.

This clonotype was observed at least ten times. The V gene is TRBV3-1, the J gene TRBJ1-1; D is unclear. Germline V CDR1 and CDR2: LGHDT, YNNKEL (reference sequence). The CDR3 totals 12 residues. The germline V and J ends were trimmed by 4 bases and 11 bases, with 14 bases remaining between them. The CDR3 loop reads CASSPGPERAFF. The CDR3 DNA sequence: TGTGCCAGCAGCCCGGGCCCAGAACGGGCTTTCTTT.